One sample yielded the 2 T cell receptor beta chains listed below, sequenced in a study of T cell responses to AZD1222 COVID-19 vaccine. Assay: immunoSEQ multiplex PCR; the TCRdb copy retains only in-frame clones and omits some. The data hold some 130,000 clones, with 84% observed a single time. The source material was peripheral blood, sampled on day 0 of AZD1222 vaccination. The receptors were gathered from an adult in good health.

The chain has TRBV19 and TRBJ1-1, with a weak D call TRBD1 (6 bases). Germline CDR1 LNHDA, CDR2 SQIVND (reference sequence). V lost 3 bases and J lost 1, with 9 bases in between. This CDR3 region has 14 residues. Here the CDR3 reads CASSMGARNTEAFF. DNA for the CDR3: TGTGCCAGTAGTATGGGGGCCAGGAACACTGAAGCTTTCTTT. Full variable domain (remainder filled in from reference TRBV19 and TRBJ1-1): DGGITQSPKYLFRKEGQNVTLSCEQNLNHDAMYWYRQDPGQGLRLIYYSQIVNDFQKGDIAEGYSVSREKKESFPLTVTSAQKNPTAFYLCASSMGARNTEAFFGQGTRLTVV.

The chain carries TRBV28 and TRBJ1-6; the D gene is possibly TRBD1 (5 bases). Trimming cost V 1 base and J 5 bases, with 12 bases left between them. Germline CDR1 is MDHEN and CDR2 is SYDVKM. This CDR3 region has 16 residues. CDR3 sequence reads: CASSLLSGGNNSPLHF. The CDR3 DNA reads TGTGCCAGCAGTTTATTAAGTGGGGGGAATAATTCACCCCTCCACTTT.